This T cell receptor beta chain is drawn from a study of identifying expanded T cells in peripheral blood. Findings of the study overall: Across healthy donors, higher total template counts meant significantly greater roughly two-week count variance. Technical replicates showed around 1.1 changed clones; roughly two weeks 15 to 20; four weeks 19.

During the collection period, no donor immune events like infections were recorded. Concerning this clone itself: Its target is not known.

Trimming removed 0 bases from V and 7 bases from J, with 18 bases in between. The CDR3 is 16 residues long. Germline V lookup: CDR1 LGHNA, CDR2 YSLEER. TCRdb keeps only in-frame clones here, not all; method: immunoSEQ multiplex PCR. Here the sample spans 100,000 to 150,000 clones, roughly 84% being singletons. The chain joins TRBV4-3 to TRBJ1-1; D perhaps matches TRBD1 (6 bases). Sequencing input: blood. The receptor's source is a person between 18 and 69 years old in good health. CDR3 sequence: CASSQEGEDSPIEAFF. DNA for the CDR3: TGCGCCAGCAGCCAAGAGGGCGAGGACAGCCCAATTGAAGCTTTCTTT.